This T cell receptor (beta chain) was documented in a study of cytomegalovirus exposure and HLA in healthy donors. Germline CDR1 SEHNR, CDR2 FQNEAQ (reference sequence). The CDR3 loop spans 15 amino acids. Between the trimmed V and J ends, which lost 4 bases and 4 bases, there was a span of 16 bases. The PCR made use of 60 Vbeta and 13 Jbeta primers. The table came from immunoSEQ multiplex PCR; TCRdb's copy has only in-frame clones and leaves some out. The repertoire holds 120,000 or so clones, with 70% to 90% as singletons. The rearrangement joins TRBV7-9 to TRBJ1-1; no clear D gene. This sequence was found in a man between 18 and 29 years old in good health and CMV-seropositive. Sequencing was performed on PBMCs. CDR3 in amino acids: CASSSEFGVGTEAFF. The CDR3 bases are TGTGCCAGCAGCTCGGAGTTCGGGGTCGGCACTGAAGCTTTCTTT.